This TCR beta chain is drawn from a study of human T cells and chemical hapten exposure. This CDR3 has 13 residues. Germline CDR1 and CDR2: WSHSY and SAAADI. V dropped 3 bases and J dropped 1 base, with 6 bases sitting between them. Described time point: patch test 1, 2 weeks after DPC sensitization. Stated treatment: therapeutic diphenylcyclopropenone sensitization with weekly scalp DPC. Unfractionated whole blood yielded the extracted total RNA. This clonotype was seen more than once but under ten times. TCRdb reprocessed the RACE reads via MiXCR and lists one record per CDR3 protein. The table shows roughly 38,000 distinct CDR3 sequences, with around 3.8% occurring only once.

The J gene is TRBJ1-1, the V gene TRBV10-2; D not certain. This sequence was found in a man aged 50 or older with alopecia areata. Some clones in this sample may be carry-over from other donors' samples. Sequencing was performed on whole blood, taken in connection with sensitization to the hapten diphenylcyclopropenone (DPC). CDR3 DNA: TGCGCCAGCAGTGAAACCGGGAACACTGAAGCTTTCTTT. Translating it yields CASSETGNTEAFF.